This TCR beta chain derives from a study of blood T cell repertoires in COVID-19. Using immunoSEQ multiplex PCR, the repertoire was profiled, and TCRdb retains in-frame clones only, with some absent. Here the sample spans 240,000 or so clones, 81% being singletons. J gave up 4 bases and V 4 bases, and 4 bases lay outside the gene matches. CDR1 and CDR2 from the germline V gene are LGHDT and YNNKEL (reference sequence). The CDR3 totals 14 residues. This chain connects TRBV3-1 (or the pseudogene TRBV3-2) to TRBJ1-2; 9 bases agree with TRBD1. The clonotype originates from a woman of 80 years or more with COVID-19, enrolled during active disease. Sample: peripheral blood. CDR3 coding DNA: TGTGCCAGCAGCCGAGAGGGACAGGGCTATGGCTACACCTTC. Its protein is CASSREGQGYGYTF.